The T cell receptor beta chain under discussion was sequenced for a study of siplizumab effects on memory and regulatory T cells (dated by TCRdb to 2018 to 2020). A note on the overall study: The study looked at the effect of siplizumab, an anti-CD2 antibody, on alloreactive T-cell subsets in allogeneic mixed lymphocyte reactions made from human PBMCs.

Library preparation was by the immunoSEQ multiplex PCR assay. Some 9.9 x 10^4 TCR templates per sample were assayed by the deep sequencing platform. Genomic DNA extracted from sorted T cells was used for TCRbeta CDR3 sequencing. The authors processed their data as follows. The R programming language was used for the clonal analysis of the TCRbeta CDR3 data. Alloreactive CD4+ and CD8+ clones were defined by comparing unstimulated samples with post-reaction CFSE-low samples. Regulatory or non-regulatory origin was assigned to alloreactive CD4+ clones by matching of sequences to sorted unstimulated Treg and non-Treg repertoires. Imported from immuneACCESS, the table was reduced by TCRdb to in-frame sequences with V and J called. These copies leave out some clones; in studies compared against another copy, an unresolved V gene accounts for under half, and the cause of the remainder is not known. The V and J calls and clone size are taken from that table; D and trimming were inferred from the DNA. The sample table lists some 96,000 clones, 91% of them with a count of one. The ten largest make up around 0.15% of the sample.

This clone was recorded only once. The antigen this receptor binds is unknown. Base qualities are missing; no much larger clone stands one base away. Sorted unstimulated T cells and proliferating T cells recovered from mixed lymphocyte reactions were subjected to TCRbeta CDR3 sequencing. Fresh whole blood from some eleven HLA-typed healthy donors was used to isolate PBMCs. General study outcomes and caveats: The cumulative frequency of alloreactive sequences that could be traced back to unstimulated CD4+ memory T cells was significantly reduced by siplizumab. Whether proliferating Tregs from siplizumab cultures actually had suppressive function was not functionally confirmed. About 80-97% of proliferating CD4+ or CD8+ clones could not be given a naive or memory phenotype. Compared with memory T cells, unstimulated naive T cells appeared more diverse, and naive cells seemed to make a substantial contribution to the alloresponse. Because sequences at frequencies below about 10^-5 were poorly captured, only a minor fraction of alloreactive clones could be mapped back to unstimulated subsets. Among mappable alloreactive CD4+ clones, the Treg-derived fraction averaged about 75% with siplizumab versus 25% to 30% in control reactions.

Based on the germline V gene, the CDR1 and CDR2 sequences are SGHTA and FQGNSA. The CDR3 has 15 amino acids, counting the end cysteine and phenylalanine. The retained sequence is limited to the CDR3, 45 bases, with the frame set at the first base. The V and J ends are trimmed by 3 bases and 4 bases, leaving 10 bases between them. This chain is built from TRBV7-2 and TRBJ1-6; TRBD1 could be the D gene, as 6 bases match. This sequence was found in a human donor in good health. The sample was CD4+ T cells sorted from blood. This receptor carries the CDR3 CASSFQRGYNSPLHF. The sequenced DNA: TGTGCCAGCAGCTTTCAAAGGGGGTATAATTCACCCCTCCACTTT.